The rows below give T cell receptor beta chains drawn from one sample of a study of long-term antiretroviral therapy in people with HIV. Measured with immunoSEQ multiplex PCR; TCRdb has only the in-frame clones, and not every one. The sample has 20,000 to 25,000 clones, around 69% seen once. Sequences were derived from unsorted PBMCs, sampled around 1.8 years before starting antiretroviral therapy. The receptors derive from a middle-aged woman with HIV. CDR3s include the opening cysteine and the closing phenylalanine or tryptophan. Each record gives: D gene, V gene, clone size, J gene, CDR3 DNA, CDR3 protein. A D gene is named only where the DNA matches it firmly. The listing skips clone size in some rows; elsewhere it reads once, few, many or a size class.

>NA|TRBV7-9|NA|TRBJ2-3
TGTGCCAGCAGCTTAGCGACTAGACACACAGATACGCAGTATTTT
CASSLATRHTDTQYF
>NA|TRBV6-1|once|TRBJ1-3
TGTGCCAGCAGTGAAGCTCCGCTGGGGTCTGGAAACACCATATATTTT
CASSEAPLGSGNTIYF
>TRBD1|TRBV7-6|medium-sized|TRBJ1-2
TGTGCCAGCAGCTTAGGGCGGACAGGGTGGAACAATGGCTACACCTTC
CASSLGRTGWNNGYTF
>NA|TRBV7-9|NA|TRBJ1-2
TGTGCCAGCAGCCCTTGGGACTTGGGTTATGGCTACACCTTC
CASSPWDLGYGYTF
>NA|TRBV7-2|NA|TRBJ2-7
TGTGCCAGCAGCTTAGGGGCAGGGGTGCTGTACGAGCAGTACTTC
CASSLGAGVLYEQYF
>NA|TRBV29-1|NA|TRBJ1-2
TGCAGCGCTTCTGGGACATCTAACTATGGCTACACCTTC
CSASGTSNYGYTF
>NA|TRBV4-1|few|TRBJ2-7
TGCGCCAGCAGCCGCACAGGGTGGTACGAGCAGTACTTC
CASSRTGWYEQYF
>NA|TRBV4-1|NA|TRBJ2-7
TGCGCCAGCAGCCAGTCCAGGGACCACGAGCAGTACTTC
CASSQSRDHEQYF
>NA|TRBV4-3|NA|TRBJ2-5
TGCGCCAGCAGCCAAGATCTCCGGGAGACCCAGTACTTC
CASSQDLRETQYF
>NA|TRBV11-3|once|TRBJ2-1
TGTGCCAGCAGCCCCCATGAGGAGCGAATCTGGGGCAATGAGCAGTTCTTC
CASSPHEERIWGNEQFF